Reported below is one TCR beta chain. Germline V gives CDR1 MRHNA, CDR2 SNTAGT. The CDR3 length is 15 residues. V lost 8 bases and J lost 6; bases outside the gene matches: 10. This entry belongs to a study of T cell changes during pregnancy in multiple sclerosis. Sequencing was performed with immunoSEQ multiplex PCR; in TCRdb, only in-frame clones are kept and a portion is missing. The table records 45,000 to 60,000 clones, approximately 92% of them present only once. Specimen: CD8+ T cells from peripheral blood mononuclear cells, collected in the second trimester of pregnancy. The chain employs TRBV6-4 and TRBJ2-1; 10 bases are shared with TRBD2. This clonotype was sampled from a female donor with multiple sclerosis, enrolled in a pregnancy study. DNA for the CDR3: TGTGCCAGCTCTTCTAGCGGGGGAGCGACCAATGAGCAGTTCTTC. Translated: CASSSSGGATNEQFF.